This TCR beta chain was profiled in a study of blood T cell repertoires in COVID-19. Study summary: Acute and convalescent COVID-19 samples came from the United States, Italy and Spain.

As originally analysed: For nucleated cells, counts were estimated from reference gene primer amplification. Produced via immunoSEQ multiplex PCR; TCRdb's table is partial and in-frame only. V, J and clone size reflect that table, while D and trimming were determined from the DNA. The data hold about 250,000 clones, with more than 75% observed a single time. The CDR3 has 14 amino acids. The V end was cut by 2 bases, the J end by 0 bases, with 5 bases between. CDR1 is LGHDT, CDR2 YNNKEL, per germline (reference sequence). This sequence was found in a man between 35 and 55 years old who had recovered from COVID-19. J is TRBJ1-3 and V is TRBV3-1 (or the pseudogene TRBV3-2); the D is unclear. Sequenced material: PBMCs or T cells enriched from blood (not recorded which). CDR3 residues: CASSQRDSGNTIYF. The CDR3 nucleotides are TGTGCCAGCAGCCAACGGGACTCTGGAAACACCATATATTTT.